These 26 T cell receptor beta chains were all obtained from the same sample, sequenced in a study of patients and donors after allogeneic stem cell transplantation. TCRdb processed the RT-PCR reads anew with MiXCR; each CDR3 protein has one entry. Here the sample spans some 960,000 distinct CDR3 sequences, 15% to 20% being singletons. Sequencing was performed on blood, either unsorted or a sorted T cell fraction (not recorded which). These receptors were obtained from a human donor who was either an allogeneic HSCT recipient or a stem cell or donor lymphocyte infusion donor (not recorded which). It is not recorded whose cells these are; they may come from a transplant donor.

The chain recombines TRBV6-1 with TRBJ2-1, with D perhaps matching TRBD1 or TRBD2 (5 bases each). The CDR3 runs to 13 residues. Germline CDR1 is MNHNS and CDR2 is SASEGT. CDR3 nucleotides: TGTGCATATATGAGGATCGGGACGAATGAGCAGTTCTTC. It yields the protein CAYMRIGTNEQFF.

This clonotype has a handful of counts. The rearrangement joins TRBV28 to TRBJ2-2, with 10 nucleotides matching TRBD2. Unmatched junction bases numbered 8, after V lost 6 bases and J lost 1 base. CDR3 length: 17 amino acids. Germline V gives CDR1 MDHEN, CDR2 SYDVKM. The CDR3 region is CASSSAGLAVNTGELFF. The CDR3 coding sequence is TGTGCCAGCAGCTCCGCTGGACTAGCGGTGAACACCGGGGAGCTGTTTTTT.

This clonotype was seen a few times. The genes are TRBV5-1 and TRBJ2-1; a weak D match, TRBD1 (5 bases). The CDR3 is made up of 15 amino acids. Trimming pared 4 bases from V and 6 bases from J, leaving 17 bases between. Germline CDR1 and CDR2: SGHRS and YFSETQ. CDR3 nucleotides: TGCGCCAGCAGCGCGGACCCCGACAGTTCCAATGAGCAGTTCTTC. Amino acid sequence: CASSADPDSSNEQFF.

The rearrangement uses TRBV24-1 and TRBJ2-1; D not certain. The CDR3 sequence is 11 residues long. Trimming stripped 2 bases from V and 10 bases from J, with 5 bases between. Germline loops: CDR1 KGHDR, CDR2 SFDVKD. The chain's CDR3 is CATSDSVEQFF. For the CDR3, the DNA is TGTGCCACCAGTGATTCGGTCGAGCAGTTCTTC.

The CDR3 DNA follows: TGTGCCAGCAGTGACTCAAGCGGGGGGCTCTCTGGGGCCAACGTCCTGACTTTC. This encodes CASSDSSGGLSGANVLTF. This chain connects TRBV6-4 to TRBJ2-6; 9 positions agree with TRBD2. Germline V gene data show CDR1 as MRHNA and CDR2 as SNTAGT. This CDR3 has 18 residues. The trim removed 0 bases at V and 0 bases at J, leaving 3 bases unmatched.

The chain is built from TRBV7-9 and TRBJ1-6; D gene ambiguous. The CDR3 is made up of 13 amino acids. CDR1 and CDR2 (germline): SEHNR, FQNEAQ (reference sequence). V shed 5 bases and J shed 7 bases, with 9 bases lying between them. DNA for the CDR3: TGTGCCAGCAGCCCTGGGTGGAATTCACCCCTCCACTTT. Amino acid sequence: CASSPGWNSPLHF.

This clonotype appeared a few times. The chain has TRBV6-1 and TRBJ2-2, with 7 positions matching TRBD1. V gave up 7 bases and J gave up 0 bases; unmatched junction bases: 2. Germline CDR1 and CDR2: MNHNS and SASEGT. CDR3 length: 14 amino acids. This CDR3 is CASKGGANTGELFF. The CDR3 DNA sequence: TGTGCCAGCAAAGGGGGCGCGAACACCGGGGAGCTGTTTTTT.

This rearrangement joins TRBV2 to TRBJ1-2, with D tentatively TRBD1 (5 bases). Germline CDR1 reads SNHLY; CDR2 reads FYNNEI. V was cut by 6 bases and J by 4 bases, with 18 bases left in between. This CDR3 is 15 amino acids long. For the CDR3, the DNA is TGTGCCAGCAGCCTGATGGACATCGTGGGCTATGGCTACACCTTC. This gives the protein CASSLMDIVGYGYTF.

The rearrangement uses TRBV30 and TRBJ2-5, with 10 bases matching TRBD2. The CDR3 covers 16 residues. Trimming took 0 bases from V and 5 from J; bases not matched to a gene: 9. Germline V gene lookup returns CDR1 GTSNPN and CDR2 SVGIG (reference sequence). This chain's CDR3 is CAWSVGLAGVGETQYF. DNA for the CDR3: TGTGCCTGGAGTGTAGGGCTAGCGGGAGTGGGGGAGACCCAGTACTTC.

The rearrangement uses TRBV6-1 and TRBJ2-3; 10 bases are shared with TRBD2. The CDR3 is 16 residues long. Germline loops: CDR1 MNHNS, CDR2 SASEGT. V dropped 7 bases and J dropped 3; count of bases not matched to a gene: 10. CDR3 protein: CASTPRVAGGTDTQYF. The CDR3 DNA sequence: TGTGCCAGCACCCCCCGGGTAGCGGGAGGAACAGATACGCAGTATTTT.

This clonotype was counted a few times. The chain has TRBV20-1 and TRBJ2-6; 10 nucleotides align to TRBD1. CDR3 size: 19 residues. The germline gives CDR1 DFQATT, CDR2 SNEGSKA (reference sequence). The J segment lost 0 bases and the V segment lost 1 base, leaving 9 bases of the junction unmatched. In DNA, the CDR3 is TGCAGTGCTAGAGGTTTAGGGACAGGGGTCTCCTCTGGGGCCAACGTCCTGACTTTC. Translating it yields CSARGLGTGVSSGANVLTF.

This clonotype was detected a few times. V gene TRBV3-1 combines with J gene TRBJ2-7, with 10 bases fitting TRBD2. V lost 0 bases and J lost 3; bases outside the gene matches: 5. The CDR3 covers 16 residues. Germline lookup yields CDR1 LGHDT and CDR2 YNNKEL (reference sequence). The CDR3 here is CASSQDLLAGDYEQYF. The CDR3 DNA reads TGTGCCAGCAGCCAAGATTTGCTAGCGGGGGACTACGAGCAGTACTTC.

The J gene is TRBJ2-3, the V gene TRBV6-1, with 7 bases fitting TRBD2. The germline gives CDR1 MNHNS, CDR2 SASEGT. The CDR3 has 15 amino acids. The ends lost 1 base at V and 1 base at J; junction bases unmatched: 2. The chain's CDR3 is CASSEDGGGTDTQYF. CDR3 DNA sequence: TGTGCCAGCAGTGAAGATGGGGGGGGCACAGATACGCAGTATTTT.

The rearrangement uses TRBV3-1 and TRBJ1-2, with no clear D. Germline values: CDR1 LGHDT, CDR2 YNNKEL (reference sequence). The CDR3 is 13 residues long. Trimming cost V 5 bases and J 4 bases, with 11 bases left between them. The CDR3 sequence: CASSADGLYGYTF. In DNA form, the CDR3 reads TGTGCCAGCAGCGCGGACGGTCTCTATGGCTACACCTTC.

This clonotype was recorded only once. The chain recombines TRBV12-5 with TRBJ2-3; weak D call: TRBD2 (6 bases). Between the trimmed V and J ends, which lost 1 base and 4 bases, there was a span of 12 bases. The germline V gene has CDR1 LGHNT and CDR2 FRNRAP. This CDR3 has 15 amino acids. The CDR3 coding sequence is TGTGCTAGTGGTTTGGCCTACGGAGGGTCAGATACGCAGTATTTT. Residues: CASGLAYGGSDTQYF.

The rearrangement uses TRBV7-9 and TRBJ1-1, with a tentative D call TRBD1 (5 bases). The germline V gene has CDR1 SEHNR and CDR2 FQNEAQ (reference sequence). Deletions cut 6 bases from V and 5 bases from J, with 16 bases between. This CDR3 comprises 14 residues. CDR3 sequence reads: CASRRDGGVTEAFF. In nucleotides, the CDR3 is TGTGCCAGCAGACGGGACGGGGGGGTAACTGAAGCTTTCTTT.

V gene TRBV25-1 combines with J gene TRBJ1-1; D is uncertain. The CDR3 extends over 15 amino acids. V was shortened by 3 bases and J by 0 bases, with 11 bases between the two germline ends. CDR1 is MGHDK and CDR2 is SYGVNS in the germline V gene. The CDR3, as DNA: TGTGCCAGCAGTGATACGGCTCTCATGAACACTGAAGCTTTCTTT. This gives the protein CASSDTALMNTEAFF.

This clonotype was seen only a few times. V gene TRBV5-5 combines with J gene TRBJ2-5; D tentatively reads TRBD1 or TRBD2 (5 bases each). The V and J ends lost 1 base and 4 bases respectively, with 14 bases between them. From germline, CDR1 is SGHKS and CDR2 YYEKEE (reference sequence). The CDR3 spans 15 residues. CDR3 residues: CASSLRGDGTETQYF. CDR3 DNA: TGTGCCAGCAGCTTGCGAGGGGACGGTACAGAGACCCAGTACTTC.

This clonotype was detected a few times. This chain connects TRBV5-5 to TRBJ2-1; no clear D. The germline V and J ends were trimmed by 4 bases and 4 bases, with 9 bases remaining between them. From germline, CDR1 is SGHKS and CDR2 YYEKEE (reference sequence). The CDR3 length is 13 residues. The CDR3 reads CASSLQIYNEQFF. CDR3 nucleotide sequence: TGTGCCAGCAGCCTTCAAATTTACAATGAGCAGTTCTTC. Drawing the rest from reference TRBV5-5 and TRBJ2-1, the complete variable domain is DAGVTQSPTHLIKTRGQQVTLRCSPISGHKSVSWYQQVLGQGPQFIFQYYEKEERGRGNFPDRFSARQFPNYSSELNVNALLLGDSALYLCASSLQIYNEQFFGPGTRLTVL.

The chain links TRBV14 to TRBJ1-1, with a possible D match to TRBD1 (6 bases). Trimming stripped 3 bases from V and 4 bases from J, with 12 bases between. Germline loops: CDR1 SGHDN, CDR2 FVKESK. CDR3 length equals 14 residues. CDR3 protein: CASSQTGSGTEAFF. The CDR3 DNA is TGTGCCAGCAGCCAGACAGGCTCGGGCACTGAAGCTTTCTTT.

The chain combines TRBV7-8 with TRBJ2-1; D possibly uses TRBD1 or TRBD2 (6 bases each). The germline CDR1 and CDR2 sequences are SGHVS and FQNEAQ. This CDR3 is 17 amino acids long. Trimming took off 6 bases at V and 0 bases at J, with 18 bases between the two ends. This CDR3 reads CASRPRRGETSYNEQFF. The CDR3 region has the DNA TGTGCCAGCAGGCCCCGAAGGGGGGAGACCTCCTACAATGAGCAGTTCTTC.

This chain uses TRBV20-1 with TRBJ1-2, with a weak D call TRBD1 (5 bases). V lost 6 bases to trimming and J lost 6 bases, with 17 bases between them. Germline V gives CDR1 DFQATT, CDR2 SNEGSKA (reference sequence). The CDR3 covers 13 residues. The chain's CDR3 is CSAASPTENGYTF. The DNA for the CDR3 is TGCAGTGCCGCCTCCCCGACAGAGAATGGCTACACCTTC.

This clonotype was seen at least ten times. V is TRBV20-1 and J is TRBJ2-5, with D unresolved. Germline V CDR1 and CDR2: DFQATT, SNEGSKA (reference sequence). This CDR3 has 12 amino acids. The ends were cut back, 2 bases at V and 5 bases at J, with 9 bases in the middle. CDR3 sequence: CSARYVGETQYF. In DNA form, the CDR3 reads TGCAGTGCTAGATACGTGGGGGAGACCCAGTACTTC.

This clonotype turned up a few times. The V gene is TRBV20-1, the J gene TRBJ1-5; a weak D match, TRBD1 (5 bases). This CDR3 spans 13 amino acids. V lost 6 bases and J 9 bases, leaving 18 bases between the germline ends. The V gene's germline CDR1 is DFQATT and CDR2 SNEGSKA (reference sequence). CDR3 coding DNA: TGCAGTGCGCCCCGGGGGACGGATAGGCCCCAGCATTTT. Translation: CSAPRGTDRPQHF.

The rearrangement joins TRBV12-3 or TRBV12-4 to TRBJ2-7; either TRBD1 or TRBD2 may fit D (5 bases each). V gave up 2 bases and J gave up 6 bases, with 11 bases separating them. There are 13 residues in the CDR3. The CDR3 DNA reads as TGTGCCAGCAGTTTAAGTCAGGGACGCGAGCAGTACTTC. The encoded protein is CASSLSQGREQYF.

Written as DNA, the CDR3 is TGCGCCAGCAGCTTTGGCGGGGGGATGGCAGATACGCAGTATTTT. Encoded protein: CASSFGGGMADTQYF. This chain links TRBV5-1 with TRBJ2-3; 8 bases agree with TRBD2. V lost 2 bases to trimming and J lost 4 bases; unmatched junction nucleotides: 6. Germline CDR1 reads SGHRS; CDR2 reads YFSETQ. This CDR3 has 15 residues.